These T cell receptor beta chains were read from a single sample in a study of long-term antiretroviral therapy in people with HIV. Clones were sequenced by immunoSEQ multiplex PCR, and TCRdb holds only the in-frame ones, with some missing. The sample carries roughly 14,000 clones, just over 75% recorded once. The material sequenced was unsorted PBMCs, taken 1.3 years before starting antiretroviral therapy. The receptors shown here come from a man in his forties or fifties with HIV. Both conserved end residues are part of each CDR3. The order of the fields is CDR3 DNA, CDR3 protein, J gene, D gene, clone size, V gene. A D gene is named only where the DNA matches it firmly. Clone size appears in some rows only: once, few, many, or a class for an expanded clone.

TGTGCCAGTAGCCACCAGGGAACATCTTTATACGAGCAGTACTTC CASSHQGTSLYEQYF TRBJ2-7 . . TRBV19
TGCGCCAGCAGCTTCTCTGGACTAGGAGAGACCCAGTACTTC CASSFSGLGETQYF TRBJ2-5 TRBD2 . TRBV5-1
TGTGCCAGCAGTTACTCGATTCGGACAGGGCATGGCTACACCTTC CASSYSIRTGHGYTF TRBJ1-2 TRBD1 few TRBV6-5
TGTGCCAGCAGTGAAGGGTGGAACACTGAAGCTTTCTTT CASSEGWNTEAFF TRBJ1-1 . . TRBV6-1
TGTGCCAGCAAACCAGGCTACACTGAAGCTTTCTTT CASKPGYTEAFF TRBJ1-1 . . TRBV6-1
TGCGCCAGCAGCCAGACCGGCAGGGGCGGGGCCTATGGCTACACCTTC CASSQTGRGGAYGYTF TRBJ1-2 . . TRBV5-1
TGTGCCAGCAGTTTATCCGGGGGCAGGGAGGCCCCAAACATTCAGTACTTC CASSLSGGREAPNIQYF TRBJ2-4 . . TRBV27
TGCGCCAGCAGCTTGGAAGGACAGGGGCACAATGAGCAGTTCTTC CASSLEGQGHNEQFF TRBJ2-1 TRBD1 . TRBV5-1
TGCGCCAGCAGCGTATCCGGGACGGACTATGGCTACACCTTC CASSVSGTDYGYTF TRBJ1-2 . once TRBV5-1
TGTGCCAGCAGCTTGGCCAGCGGGAGAGACTCCTACGAGCAGTACTTC CASSLASGRDSYEQYF TRBJ2-7 TRBD2 . TRBV5-6
TGTGCCAGTAGTGAGGACAAGGGCGGCGAGCAGTACTTC CASSEDKGGEQYF TRBJ2-7 . few TRBV19
TGTGCCAGCAGTGAAAAAGGTGGGGGGGTCACAGATACGCAGTATTTT CASSEKGGGVTDTQYF TRBJ2-3 TRBD2 . TRBV6-1
TGTGCCAGCAGCTTACTCTCAGGGACCTACCGCCACTTCTACTTC CASSLLSGTYRHFYF TRBJ2-7 . . TRBV7-8
TGTGCCAGCAGCGCCGGGGGGGGCTCTGGAAACACCATATATTTT CASSAGGGSGNTIYF TRBJ1-3 . . TRBV9
TGTGCCAGCAGCCCTCCCGGGAGCTCCTATAATTCACCCCTCCACTTT CASSPPGSSYNSPLHF TRBJ1-6 . . TRBV2
TGTGCCAGCAGCCGGCTAGCGGGGGGAAGGAGCACAGATACGCAGTATTTT CASSRLAGGRSTDTQYF TRBJ2-3 TRBD2 once TRBV14
TGTGCCAGCAGGAACACTGAAGCTTTCTTT CASRNTEAFF TRBJ1-1 . . TRBV28
TGTGCCAGCAGTTTATTCGGGTCGAGCTCTGGAAACACCATATATTTT CASSLFGSSSGNTIYF TRBJ1-3 . . TRBV28
TGTGCCACCAGCAGAGTCGGGACAGGGGGCGAGCAGTACTTC CATSRVGTGGEQYF TRBJ2-7 TRBD1 once TRBV15
TGTGCCAGCAAAGTAACACCGAACACCGGGGAGCTGTTTTTT CASKVTPNTGELFF TRBJ2-2 . . TRBV2
TGCGCCAGCAGCTTACTCGACAGTTCCTATCAGCCCCAGCATTTT CASSLLDSSYQPQHF TRBJ1-5 . . TRBV5-1
TGTGCCAGCAGTTTTAGCGGGGGGTCTGGCGAGCAGTACTTC CASSFSGGSGEQYF TRBJ2-7 TRBD2 . TRBV27
TGCGCCAGCAGCCACCCGACAGGGAGTGGAAACACCATATATTTT CASSHPTGSGNTIYF TRBJ1-3 TRBD1 . TRBV4-1
TGTGCCAGCAGCCAACGACAGGGGCCACGGTCCAACTATGGCTACACCTTC CASSQRQGPRSNYGYTF TRBJ1-2 TRBD1 . TRBV14
TGTGCCAGCAGAGGAGGGGGCGATGGCTACACCTTC CASRGGGDGYTF TRBJ1-2 TRBD1 . TRBV2
TGTGCCAGCAGTGAATTCACCCTGCACTATGGCTACACCTTC CASSEFTLHYGYTF TRBJ1-2 . few TRBV25-1
TGTGCCAGCAGCCTCACTAGCGGACAAGATACGCAGTATTTT CASSLTSGQDTQYF TRBJ2-3 TRBD2 . TRBV7-9
TGTGCCAGTAGTATGGGACTAGCGGGGGGGCGGACCGGGGAGCTGTTTTTT CASSMGLAGGRTGELFF TRBJ2-2 TRBD2 . TRBV19
TGCGCCAGCAGCCAAGTGGGGACAGGGGGGGATGAAAAACTGTTTTTT CASSQVGTGGDEKLFF TRBJ1-4 TRBD1 . TRBV4-1
TGTGCCAGCAGCTTGGCGCAGGGAGAAGGCTACACCTTC CASSLAQGEGYTF TRBJ1-2 . few TRBV5-6
TGTGCCAGCAGCGTCGGGGGGCCCACGGCGCAGTATTTT CASSVGGPTAQYF TRBJ2-3 . . TRBV7-9
TGCAGCGTTGCGGCTAGCGGGCCTTACAATGAGCAGTTCTTC CSVAASGPYNEQFF TRBJ2-1 TRBD2 . TRBV29-1
TGTGCCATCAGTGCTTCGGGGGGGTCAGATACGCAGTATTTT CAISASGGSDTQYF TRBJ2-3 TRBD2 . TRBV10-3
TGTGCCAGCAGCTTAAAGGATTCACCCCTCCACTTT CASSLKDSPLHF TRBJ1-6 . few TRBV11-3
TGTGCCAGCAGCTTGGTTGGGGGCGGCCACAATGAGCAGTTCTTC CASSLVGGGHNEQFF TRBJ2-1 . . TRBV5-6
TGTGCCAGTAAAACCGGTGGCGGAAACACTGAAGCTTTCTTT CASKTGGGNTEAFF TRBJ1-1 . . TRBV19
TGCGCCAGCAGCTTGCGGGGGGCCTCTGATGAAAAACTGTTTTTT CASSLRGASDEKLFF TRBJ1-4 . . TRBV5-1
TGCGCCAGCAGCTTCGGGACAGGGACAGGAGATACGCAGTATTTT CASSFGTGTGDTQYF TRBJ2-3 TRBD1 . TRBV5-1
TGTGCCAGCAGCTTAGGGGCCGGGACAGGGGTAGGAGGCAATCAGCCCCAGCATTTT CASSLGAGTGVGGNQPQHF TRBJ1-5 TRBD1 . TRBV7-2
TGCGCCAGCAGCTTGCAGGAGACAGGCGATGGCTACACCTTC CASSLQETGDGYTF TRBJ1-2 . few TRBV5-1
TGTGCCTGGACCACAGGGATAGGGGCCAACGTCCTGACTTTC CAWTTGIGANVLTF TRBJ2-6 . . TRBV30
TGTGCCAGCACTATGACGACAGGGGGGTCCGGGGAGCTGTTTTTT CASTMTTGGSGELFF TRBJ2-2 TRBD1 . TRBV2
TGTGCCAGCAGCTTAAAACCGGGACAGGGGGTAGGGACCTACGAGCAGTACTTC CASSLKPGQGVGTYEQYF TRBJ2-7 TRBD1 . TRBV11-2
TGTGCCAGCAGTGCTGACCTCGGGCAGTACTTC CASSADLGQYF TRBJ2-7 . few TRBV6-1